A single sample is the source of the 17 T cell receptor beta chains below, sequenced in a study of shared clonotypes between healthy human individuals (dated by TCRdb to the early 2020s). The library was built by means of the immunoSEQ multiplex PCR assay. What TCRdb holds here is the immuneACCESS table cut down to in-frame rearrangements. Part of the clones is not present; checked against another copy, under half of the missing clones reflect an unresolved V gene, and the others are unexplained. The sample profile shows roughly 1,600,000 clones; 98% of them were found once. Of the sample, around 0.33% is held by the ten largest clones. The specimen was naive CD4+ T cells sorted from blood. The sample's cell subset or site label is to be understood as: CD45RA+ positively selected. All receptors come from a man under 40 in good health.

The chain employs TRBV27 and TRBJ2-5; D call uncertain. The CDR3 spans 13 residues. CDR1 and CDR2 from the germline V gene are MNHEY and SMNVEV (reference sequence). Trimming cost V 6 bases and J 3 bases, with 11 bases left between them. CDR3 loop: CASRQIEEETQYF. The CDR3, as DNA: TGTGCCAGCAGGCAAATAGAGGAAGAGACCCAGTACTTC.

This chain joins TRBV6-5 and TRBJ2-7, with a tentative D call TRBD1 (6 bases). Germline V CDR1 and CDR2: MNHEY, SVGAGI. The CDR3 runs 13 residues. Trimming stripped 8 bases from V and 0 bases from J, with 11 bases between. CDR3 amino acids: CASRTDSSYEQYF. CDR3 nucleotide sequence: TGTGCCAGCCGAACGGACAGCTCCTACGAGCAGTACTTC.

The chain links TRBV19 to TRBJ2-1, with D perhaps TRBD2 (6 bases). V gave up 4 bases and J gave up 0 bases, with 10 bases separating them. The CDR3 totals 15 residues. The germline CDR1 and CDR2 sequences are LNHDA and SQIVND (reference sequence). The CDR3 sequence is CASSKSGFSYNEQFF. The CDR3 nucleotides are TGTGCCAGTAGTAAAAGCGGGTTCTCCTACAATGAGCAGTTCTTC.

V and J are TRBV2 and TRBJ2-3; 13 bases match TRBD2. CDR1 is SNHLY and CDR2 is FYNNEI in the germline V gene. CDR3 length: 15 residues. V lost 5 bases, J lost 5 bases, and 4 bases stayed unmatched. DNA for the CDR3: TGTGCCAGCAGTAGCCGACTAGCGGGAGGAGATACGCAGTATTTT. Amino acids: CASSSRLAGGDTQYF. Drawing the rest from reference TRBV2 and TRBJ2-3, the complete variable domain is EPEVTQTPSHQVTQMGQEVILRCVPISNHLYFYWYRQILGQKVEFLVSFYNNEISEKSEIFDDQFSVERPDGSNFTLKIRSTKLEDSAMYFCASSSRLAGGDTQYFGPGTRLTVL.

In nucleotides, the CDR3 is TGTGCCAGCAGCTCGGGACTAGCGGGAGCCGGAGATACGCAGTATTTT. The encoded protein is CASSSGLAGAGDTQYF. V gene TRBV5-4 combines with J gene TRBJ2-3, with TRBD2 matching over 14 bases. Germline CDR1 and CDR2: SGHNT and YYREEE (reference sequence). With 3 bases clipped from V and 5 bases from J, the junction kept 5 bases outside the gene matches. The CDR3 sequence is 16 residues long.

The CDR3 nucleotides are TGTGCCAGCAGCCAAAAGCAGGGTACCGGGGAGCTGTTTTTT. As protein: CASSQKQGTGELFF. V is TRBV14 and J is TRBJ2-2, with a tentative D call TRBD1 (5 bases). The germline V gene has CDR1 SGHDN and CDR2 FVKESK. V shed 2 bases and J shed 5 bases, with 9 bases lying between them. The CDR3 is 14 residues long. Variable domain in full (rest from reference TRBV14 and TRBJ2-2): EAGVTQFPSHSVIEKGQTVTLRCDPISGHDNLYWYRRVMGKEIKFLLHFVKESKQDESGMPNNRFLAERTGGTYSTLKVQPAELEDSGVYFCASSQKQGTGELFFGEGSRLTVL.

V and J are TRBV30 and TRBJ2-3, with a possible D match to TRBD1 (6 bases). The germline V and J ends were trimmed by 2 bases and 7 bases, with 13 bases remaining between them. The CDR3 totals 13 residues. Germline V gene data show CDR1 as GTSNPN and CDR2 as SVGIG (reference sequence). The CDR3 here is CAWSSTGIYTQYF. Written as DNA, the CDR3 is TGTGCCTGGAGTTCCACAGGGATATATACGCAGTATTTT. The full variable domain, in which reference TRBV30 and TRBJ2-3 provide the parts outside the CDR3, is SQTIHQWPATLVQPVGSPLSLECTVEGTSNPNLYWYRQAAGRGLQLLFYSVGIGQISSEVPQNLSASRPQDRQFILSSKKLLLSDSGFYLCAWSSTGIYTQYFGPGTRLTVL.

Only one count was recorded for this clone. V is TRBV19 and J is TRBJ1-2, with D possibly matching TRBD1 (5 bases). This CDR3 spans 16 amino acids. Trimming pared 7 bases from V and 3 bases from J, leaving 21 bases between. Germline values: CDR1 LNHDA, CDR2 SQIVND (reference sequence). As DNA, the CDR3 is TGTGCCAGTACCAATACCGTGTTACAGGACTACTATGGCTACACCTTC. Its translation is CASTNTVLQDYYGYTF.

This chain links TRBV2 with TRBJ2-1; a possible D gene is TRBD1 (5 bases). The V gene's germline CDR1 is SNHLY and CDR2 FYNNEI. This CDR3 spans 12 amino acids. V was shortened by 2 bases and J by 10 bases, with 9 bases between the two germline ends. CDR3 in amino acids: CASSERQGEQFF. Here the CDR3 DNA reads TGTGCCAGCAGTGAAAGGCAGGGAGAGCAGTTCTTC.

This chain connects TRBV2 to TRBJ2-3; 10 positions agree with TRBD2. V lost 4 bases to trimming and J lost 6 bases; unmatched junction nucleotides: 4. This CDR3 contains 14 residues. CDR1 is SNHLY and CDR2 is FYNNEI in the germline V gene. The CDR3 is CASSAEREGDTQYF. The CDR3 DNA reads as TGTGCCAGCAGTGCGGAGCGGGAGGGGGATACGCAGTATTTT.

The gene calls are TRBV5-6 and TRBJ1-5; tentative D call: TRBD1 (6 bases). V shed 4 bases and J shed 8 bases, with 16 bases lying between them. The CDR3 spans 14 residues. CDR1 is SGHDT and CDR2 is YYEEEE in the germline V gene. Here the CDR3 reads CASSQQGTPKPQHF. CDR3 bases: TGTGCCAGCAGCCAACAGGGTACCCCGAAGCCCCAGCATTTT.

The chain couples TRBV7-9 to TRBJ1-1, with D perhaps matching TRBD1 (6 bases). Germline loops: CDR1 SEHNR, CDR2 FQNEAQ (reference sequence). The CDR3 is 15 amino acids. Trimming cost V 3 bases and J 0 bases, with 11 bases left between them. CDR3 region: CASSFRQGMNTEAFF. As DNA, the CDR3 is TGTGCCAGCAGCTTTCGTCAGGGGATGAACACTGAAGCTTTCTTT.

The chain is built from TRBV5-1 and TRBJ1-1; D call uncertain. Germline V gene data show CDR1 as SGHRS and CDR2 as YFSETQ. The CDR3 runs 13 residues. V was shortened by 5 bases and J by 0 bases, with 8 bases between the two germline ends. The CDR3, as DNA: TGCGCCAGCAGACCGGCTATGAACACTGAAGCTTTCTTT. This encodes CASRPAMNTEAFF.

This chain joins TRBV7-2 and TRBJ1-2; D is perhaps TRBD1 (5 bases). V lost 5 bases to trimming and J lost 5 bases, with 21 bases between them. CDR1 is SGHTA and CDR2 is FQGNSA in the germline V gene. The CDR3 totals 16 residues. The CDR3, as DNA: TGTGCCAGCAGCGCCGACCGGGTCCCCGAGGGGTATGGCTACACCTTC. Encoded protein: CASSADRVPEGYGYTF.

This clone was observed a single time. The chain uses TRBV7-6 and TRBJ2-5; D is possibly TRBD1 (6 bases). This CDR3 spans 15 amino acids. Trimming removed 5 bases at V and 5 bases at J, with 18 bases between. CDR1 and CDR2 (germline): SGHVS, FNYEAQ. This CDR3 is CASSNTLVQGETQYF. The DNA for the CDR3 is TGTGCCAGCAGCAATACTCTCGTCCAGGGGGAGACCCAGTACTTC. Full variable domain (missing parts from reference TRBV7-6 and TRBJ2-5): GAGVSQSPRYKVTKRGQDVALRCDPISGHVSLYWYRQALGQGPEFLTYFNYEAQQDKSGLPNDRFSAERPEGSISTLTIQRTEQRDSAMYRCASSNTLVQGETQYFGPGTRLLVL.

A single count supports this clone. The chain couples TRBV2 to TRBJ2-7; no clear D. CDR1 and CDR2 (germline): SNHLY, FYNNEI. V shed 6 bases and J shed 11 bases, with 20 bases lying between them. CDR3 length equals 13 residues. The CDR3 bases are TGTGCCAGCAGCCTCCCCCCGGCGCATGTGGAGTACTTC. Its translation is CASSLPPAHVEYF.

The DNA of the CDR3 is TGCGCCAGCAGCTTGAAACCCGACAGGGGGGGAGAGACCCAGTACTTC. Amino acids: CASSLKPDRGGETQYF. V usage is TRBV5-1 and J usage is TRBJ2-5, with 9 positions matching TRBD1. The CDR3 covers 16 residues. Per germline, CDR1 SGHRS and CDR2 YFSETQ. V gave up 1 base and J gave up 4 bases; unmatched junction bases: 8.